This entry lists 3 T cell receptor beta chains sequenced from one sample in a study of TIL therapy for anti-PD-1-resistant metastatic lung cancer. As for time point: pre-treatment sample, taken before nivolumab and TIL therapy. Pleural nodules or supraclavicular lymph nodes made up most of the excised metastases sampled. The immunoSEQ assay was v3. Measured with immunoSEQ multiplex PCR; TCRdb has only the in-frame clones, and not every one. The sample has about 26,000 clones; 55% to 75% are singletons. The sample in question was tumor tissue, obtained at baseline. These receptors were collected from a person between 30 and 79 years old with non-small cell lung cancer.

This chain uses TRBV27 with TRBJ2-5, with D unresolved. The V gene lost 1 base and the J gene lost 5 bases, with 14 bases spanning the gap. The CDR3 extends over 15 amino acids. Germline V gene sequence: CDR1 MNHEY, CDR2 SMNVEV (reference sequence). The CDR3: CASSLYPEVYETQYF. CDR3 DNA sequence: TGTGCCAGCAGTTTATATCCCGAGGTTTACGAGACCCAGTACTTC.

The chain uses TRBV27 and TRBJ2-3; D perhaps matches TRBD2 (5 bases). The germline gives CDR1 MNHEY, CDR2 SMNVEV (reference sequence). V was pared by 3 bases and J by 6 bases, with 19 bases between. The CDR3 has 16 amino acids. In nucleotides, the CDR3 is TGTGCCAGCAGTTTTGGAGGCCCCTTGGTCAAGGATACGCAGTATTTT. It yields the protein CASSFGGPLVKDTQYF.

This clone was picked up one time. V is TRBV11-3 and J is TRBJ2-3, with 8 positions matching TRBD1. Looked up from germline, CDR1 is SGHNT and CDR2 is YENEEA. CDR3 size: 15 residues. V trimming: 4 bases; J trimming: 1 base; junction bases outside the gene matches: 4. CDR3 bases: TGTGCCAGCAGCTCGGACAGGGTGGGCACAGATACGCAGTATTTT. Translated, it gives CASSSDRVGTDTQYF. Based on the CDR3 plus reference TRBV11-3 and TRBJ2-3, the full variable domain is EAGVVQSPRYKIIEKKQPVAFWCNPISGHNTLYWYLQNLGQGPELLIRYENEEAVDDSQLPKDRFSAERLKGVDSTLKIQPAELGDSAVYLCASSSDRVGTDTQYFGPGTRLTVL.